This TCR beta chain stems from a study of blood T cell repertoires in COVID-19. For the study at large: The United States, Italy and Spain were the sources of the acute and convalescent COVID-19 samples.

In the source study's methods: Reference gene primer amplification yielded estimated nucleated cell counts. Sequenced by immunoSEQ multiplex PCR; TCRdb stores in-frame clones only, minus some. Clonal size and the V and J genes are those of that table, whereas D and trimming came from the DNA. There are more than 55,000 clones in the sample; roughly 88% occur only once, and roughly 6.7% lies in the top ten. V was clipped by 2 bases and J by 3 bases, with 12 bases between them. The CDR3 loop spans 15 amino acids. CDR1 is SGHTS and CDR2 is YDEGEE in the germline V gene. The TCR was taken from a woman in her seventies with acute or convalescent COVID-19. V gene TRBV5-8 combines with J gene TRBJ1-5; D is uncertain. The sample consisted of peripheral blood. CDR3 DNA: TGTGCCAGCAGCTTCGGAGGTGATTTCAATCAGCCCCAGCATTTT. Its translation is CASSFGGDFNQPQHF.